Listed here are 4 T cell receptor beta chains from one sample, sequenced in a study of T cells in Graves' hyperthyroidism and ophthalmopathy. Using RNA transcripts as the source, TCR beta CDR3 regions were amplified. HTBI primers drove first-round RT-PCR of the TCR CDR3. TCRdb re-called the multiplex PCR reads with MiXCR, one entry per CDR3 protein. The sample shows hundreds of thousands of distinct CDR3 sequences, 17% of them seen only once. The sequencing sample was made of blood. These TCRs come from a woman younger than 35 with Graves' ophthalmopathy.

This clonotype was observed at least ten times. The V gene is TRBV5-1, the J gene TRBJ2-5; D call uncertain. V gave up 0 bases and J gave up 5 bases, with 11 bases separating them. CDR3 length: 14 amino acids. Looked up from germline, CDR1 is SGHRS and CDR2 is YFSETQ. The CDR3 DNA follows: TGCGCCAGCAGCTTGGAAGGCGGATCCGAGACCCAGTACTTC. As protein: CASSLEGGSETQYF.

This clonotype was counted ten times or more. V and J are TRBV9 and TRBJ1-1, with unresolved D. V gave up 2 bases and J gave up 1 base, with 9 bases separating them. CDR1 is SGDLS and CDR2 is YYNGEE in the germline V gene. The CDR3 covers 14 residues. The CDR3 region has the DNA TGTGCCAGCAGCGTTGGTCCGGAGAACACTGAAGCTTTCTTT. Its protein is CASSVGPENTEAFF. Filled out from reference TRBV9 and TRBJ1-1, the complete variable domain reads DSGVTQTPKHLITATGQRVTLRCSPRSGDLSVYWYQQSLDQGLQFLIQYYNGEERAKGNILERFSAQQFPDLHSELNLSSLELGDSALYFCASSVGPENTEAFFGQGTRLTVV.

This clonotype was seen only a few times. The chain joins TRBV7-9 to TRBJ1-6, with D uncertain. This CDR3 has 15 amino acids. Deletions cut 1 base from V and 6 bases from J, with 10 bases between. CDR1 is SEHNR, CDR2 FQNEAQ, per germline (reference sequence). Here the CDR3 DNA reads TGTGCCAGCAGCTTAGGTTTCGGTTCTAATTCACCCCTCCACTTT. Translation gives CASSLGFGSNSPLHF.

In its sample, this clonotype was seen many times. The chain links TRBV2 to TRBJ1-2, with D possibly TRBD1 on 6 matching bases. CDR3 length: 12 amino acids. Germline CDR1 SNHLY, CDR2 FYNNEI. CDR3 loop: CALRRGDYGYTF. CDR3 nucleotides: TGTGCTTTAAGAAGGGGGGACTATGGCTACACCTTC. Combining the CDR3 with reference TRBV2 and TRBJ1-2 gives the whole variable domain EPEVTQTPSHQVTQMGQEVILRCVPISNHLYFYWYRQILGQKVEFLVSFYNNEISEKSEIFDDQFSVERPDGSNFTLKIRSTKLEDSAMYFCALRRGDYGYTFGSGTRLTVV.